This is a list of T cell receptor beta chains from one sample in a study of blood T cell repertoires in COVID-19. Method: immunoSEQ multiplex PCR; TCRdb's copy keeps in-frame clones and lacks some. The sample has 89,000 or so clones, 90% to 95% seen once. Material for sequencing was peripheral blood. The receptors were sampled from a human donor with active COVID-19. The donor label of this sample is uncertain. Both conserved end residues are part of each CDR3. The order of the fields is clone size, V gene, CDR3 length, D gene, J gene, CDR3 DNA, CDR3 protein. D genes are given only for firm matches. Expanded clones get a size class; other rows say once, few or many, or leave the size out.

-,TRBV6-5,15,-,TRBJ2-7,TGTGCCAGCAGTTACTCGCAGGGTAACTCCTACGAGCAGTACTTC,CASSYSQGNSYEQYF
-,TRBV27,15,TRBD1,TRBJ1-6,TGTGCCAGCAGTTCGGGGACAGGGAGCAATTCACCCCTCCACTTT,CASSSGTGSNSPLHF
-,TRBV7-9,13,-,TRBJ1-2,TGTGCCAGCAGCCCTCGGGTAGGCGATGGCTACACCTTC,CASSPRVGDGYTF
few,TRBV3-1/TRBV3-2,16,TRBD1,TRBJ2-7,TGTGCCAGCAGCCAAGTTCGGACAGGGCATTCCTACGAGCAGTACTTC,CASSQVRTGHSYEQYF
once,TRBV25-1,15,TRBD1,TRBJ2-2,TGTGCCAGCAGCCGGGACAGGGGGAATGCCGGGGAGCTGTTTTTT,CASSRDRGNAGELFF
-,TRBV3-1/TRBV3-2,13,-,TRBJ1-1,TGTGCCAGCAGCCAAGATCATGGGACAATCGCTTTCTTT,CASSQDHGTIAFF
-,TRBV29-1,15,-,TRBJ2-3,TGCAGCGTTGAAGCAGGGGCTGGTAGCACAGATACGCAGTATTTT,CSVEAGAGSTDTQYF
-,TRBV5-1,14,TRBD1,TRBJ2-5,TGCGCCAGCAGCTTTGGGACAGGGGGGGAGACCCAGTACTTC,CASSFGTGGETQYF
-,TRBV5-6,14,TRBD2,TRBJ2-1,TGTGCCAGCAGCCCCTCCACCGGGAGGGACAAGCAGTTCTTC,CASSPSTGRDKQFF
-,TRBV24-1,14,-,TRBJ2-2,TGTGCCACCAGTGATTTTCGGGGGACCGGGGAGCTGTTTTTT,CATSDFRGTGELFF
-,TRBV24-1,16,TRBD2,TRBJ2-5,TGTGCCACCAGTGATCCCGTAGCGGGGGGCCAAGAGACCCAGTACTTC,CATSDPVAGGQETQYF
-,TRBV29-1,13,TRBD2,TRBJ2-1,TGCAGCGTATTGACTAGCGGTGACAATGAGCAGTTCTTC,CSVLTSGDNEQFF
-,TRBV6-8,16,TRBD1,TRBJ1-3,TGTGCCAGCAGTTTGGCCACAGGGGGCGATGGAAACACCATATATTTT,CASSLATGGDGNTIYF
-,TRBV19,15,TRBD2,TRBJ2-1,TGTGCCAGTAGTAGAGGTCTAGCGGGGGAGGGTGAGCAGTTCTTC,CASSRGLAGEGEQFF
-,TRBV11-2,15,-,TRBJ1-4,TGTGCCAGCAGCTCGACCCGACAGACTGGGGAAAAACTGTTTTTT,CASSSTRQTGEKLFF
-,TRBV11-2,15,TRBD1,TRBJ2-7,TGTGCCAGCAGCTTAGGGGACAGGCTTGTTTACGAGCAGTACTTC,CASSLGDRLVYEQYF
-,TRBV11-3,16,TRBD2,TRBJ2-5,TGTGCCAGCAGCTTATCGCCAGCGGGGGGACAAGAGACCCAGTACTTC,CASSLSPAGGQETQYF
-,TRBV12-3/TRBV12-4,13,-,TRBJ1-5,TGTGCCAGCAGTCAGGGTTCTAATCAGCCCCAGCATTTT,CASSQGSNQPQHF
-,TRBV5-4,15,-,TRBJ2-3,TGTGCCAGCAGCCCGGATGGGGGACTCACAGATACGCAGTATTTT,CASSPDGGLTDTQYF
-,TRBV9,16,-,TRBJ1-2,TGTGCCAGCAGCGTAGCTCTGGGGGGGCGAGAAAGTGGCTACACCTTC,CASSVALGGRESGYTF
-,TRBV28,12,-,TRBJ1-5,TGTGCCAGCAGTCCGCTGGAGCAGCCCCAGCATTTT,CASSPLEQPQHF
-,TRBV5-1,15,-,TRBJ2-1,TGCGCCAGCAGCTTGGCACAGGGCTCCTACAATGAGCAGTTCTTC,CASSLAQGSYNEQFF
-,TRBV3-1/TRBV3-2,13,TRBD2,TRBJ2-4,TGTGCCAGCAGCCAGGGGGGGGGAAACATTCAGTACTTC,CASSQGGGNIQYF
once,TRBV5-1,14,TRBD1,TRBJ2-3,TGCGCCAGCAGACCCGGACAGGGAAGAGATACGCAGTATTTT,CASRPGQGRDTQYF
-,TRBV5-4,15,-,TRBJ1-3,TGTGCCAGCAGCTTGGCTAAGCCCTCTGGAAACACCATATATTTT,CASSLAKPSGNTIYF
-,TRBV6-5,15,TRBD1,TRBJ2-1,TGTGCCAGCAGTTACTCGAGGGACAGCTACAATGAGCAGTTCTTC,CASSYSRDSYNEQFF
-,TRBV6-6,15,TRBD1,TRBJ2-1,TGTGCCAGCAGCCCGGGGACAGTTTCCTACAATGAGCAGTTCTTC,CASSPGTVSYNEQFF
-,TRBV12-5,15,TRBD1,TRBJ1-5,TGTGCTAGTGGTTTGGACCGGACAGGGGTGCAGCCCCAGCATTTT,CASGLDRTGVQPQHF
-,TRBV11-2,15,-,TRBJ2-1,TGTGCCAGCAGCCGTGATACCGGGTCCTTGGGTGAGCAGTTCTTC,CASSRDTGSLGEQFF
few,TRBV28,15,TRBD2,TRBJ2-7,TGTGCCAGCAGTCCCCTGGGGGGGAACTACTACGAGCAGTACTTC,CASSPLGGNYYEQYF
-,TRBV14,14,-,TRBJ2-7,TGTGCCAGCAGCCTTACGGGATCCAAGGAAGAGCAGTACTTC,CASSLTGSKEEQYF
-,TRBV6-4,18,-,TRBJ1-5,TGTGCCAGCAGTGACTGGGAGGGAGGAGACGATAGCAATCAGCCCCAGCATTTT,CASSDWEGGDDSNQPQHF
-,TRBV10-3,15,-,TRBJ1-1,TGTGCCATCAGTGACTCCCGTTCGGGGGGAACTGAAGCTTTCTTT,CAISDSRSGGTEAFF
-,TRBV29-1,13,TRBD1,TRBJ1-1,TGCAGCGTAGCCGGGACAGGGAAGACTGAAGCTTTCTTT,CSVAGTGKTEAFF
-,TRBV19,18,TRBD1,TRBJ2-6,TGTGCCAGTAGTATCCGGGACAGGACCTACTCTGGGGCCAACGTCCTGACTTTC,CASSIRDRTYSGANVLTF
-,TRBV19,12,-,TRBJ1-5,TGTGCCAGTCGGATAGGAGATCAGCCCCAGCATTTT,CASRIGDQPQHF
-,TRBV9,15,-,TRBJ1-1,TGTGCCAGCAGCGGTCCGATCGGGGTCAGCACTGAAGCTTTCTTT,CASSGPIGVSTEAFF